The source of this T cell receptor beta chain is a study of Ad26.COV2.S vaccination and SARS-CoV-2 variants. Notes on the study in general: From the TCR breadth and depth analyses, total T cell responses may have been underestimated. Vaccine recipients showed a spike-specific TCR breadth that was higher than in placebo recipients. Following vaccination, spike-specific CD8+ and CD4+ T cell responses reportedly exhibited substantial breadth.

Points on this clone: Antigen specificity is unknown.

Germline V gene sequence: CDR1 SGHRS, CDR2 YFSETQ. Trimming pared 0 bases from V and 3 bases from J, leaving 12 bases between. This CDR3 is 15 amino acids long. The table came from immunoSEQ multiplex PCR; TCRdb's copy has only in-frame clones and leaves some out. The table includes 87,000 or so clones, under 90% detected once. The chain uses TRBV5-1 and TRBJ1-2; D is perhaps TRBD1 (6 bases). This clonotype was obtained from a human donor who had recovered from COVID-19. Here the sequenced sample was peripheral blood, taken after recovery from COVID-19. The CDR3 sequence is CASSLGPGEDYGYTF. Here the CDR3 DNA reads TGCGCCAGCAGCTTGGGGCCAGGGGAAGACTATGGCTACACCTTC.